This T cell receptor beta chain derives from a study of T cells in Graves' hyperthyroidism and ophthalmopathy. The length of the CDR3 is 15 residues. The germline V gene encodes CDR1 SGHTA and CDR2 FQGNSA. Trimming took 5 bases from V and 5 from J; bases not matched to a gene: 9. The study's findings and limits: Most thyroid clonotypes expanded above 0.001 appeared in blood too.

Patients between 18 and 65 years old had hyperthyroidism, newly diagnosed and lasting under 2 months. Uncontrolled infection, other autoimmune disease, pregnancy or lactation led to exclusion. PBMCs were sourced from about 10 ml fresh peripheral blood. In this sample, this clonotype turned up many times. Its antigen is as yet unknown. Using RNA transcripts as the source, TCR beta CDR3 regions were amplified. First-round RT-PCR of the TCR CDR3 relied on the HTBI primer set. TCRdb ran MiXCR on the multiplex PCR reads and lists one entry per CDR3 protein. The table has over 550,000 distinct CDR3 sequences, approximately 16% seen once; the top ten hold more than 15%.

This sequence was found in a woman aged 18-29 years with Graves' hyperthyroidism. The chain links TRBV7-2 to TRBJ1-2, with 9 bases matching TRBD1. Sample: blood. CDR3 in amino acids: CASSRQGGALYGYTF. CDR3 sequence (DNA): TGTGCCAGCAGCCGACAGGGGGGGGCCCTATATGGCTACACCTTC.